Detailed here is one T cell receptor (beta chain). The antigen remains undetermined. This specimen comes from a study of cytomegalovirus exposure and HLA in healthy donors. Study-wide background: Early released data had roughly 81 million unique TCRs, all coming from HLA-typed donors. Findings of the study overall: Reportedly, a later analysis found an Asian-associated ancestry cluster had fewer N-insertions than the roughly 700-donor mean. In vitro, three CMV-associated chains proved specific for CMV antigens. The study designated about 160 TCR beta chains cytomegalovirus-associated.

V was shortened by 6 bases and J by 0 bases, with 8 bases between the two germline ends. CDR1 MNHEY and CDR2 SVGAGI come from the germline V gene. CDR3 length: 13 residues. PCR involved 60 Vbeta and 13 Jbeta primers. Method: immunoSEQ multiplex PCR; TCRdb's copy keeps in-frame clones and lacks some. Among more than 90,000 clones, 78% were seen once, and the ten largest hold about 3%. The origin of this receptor is a woman between 40 and 55 years old in good health and CMV-seronegative. The specimen was PBMCs. The chain recombines TRBV6-5 with TRBJ1-2; D is unresolved. CDR3 amino acids: CASSPSANYGYTF. DNA for the CDR3: TGTGCCAGCAGCCCCTCGGCTAACTATGGCTACACCTTC.